The 30 T cell receptor beta chains below were found in one sample sequenced in a study of somatic mutations in cytotoxic T cells in rheumatoid arthritis. Measured with immunoSEQ multiplex PCR; TCRdb has only the in-frame clones, and not every one. The sample includes about 20,000 clones, around 84% seen only once; the top ten take 18%. What was sequenced was CD8+ T cells sorted from blood. The receptors originated from a woman between 45 and 60 years old in good health.

The chain employs TRBV5-1 and TRBJ1-2; 9 nucleotides agree with TRBD1. Unmatched junction bases numbered 8, after V lost 4 bases and J lost 1 base. The CDR3 contains 16 residues. CDR1 SGHRS and CDR2 YFSETQ come from the germline V gene. In DNA form, the CDR3 reads TGCGCCAGCAGCACCCGGACAGGGGACGTTAACTATGGCTACACCTTC. Translating gives CASSTRTGDVNYGYTF.

The V call is TRBV2, the J call TRBJ2-2, with D unclear. In germline, CDR1 is SNHLY, CDR2 FYNNEI. This CDR3 has 17 amino acids. Trimming cost V 2 bases and J 0 bases, with 13 bases left between them. The CDR3, as DNA: TGTGCCAGCAGTGAATCCCTAGGTCGGGCGAACACCGGGGAGCTGTTTTTT. It specifies CASSESLGRANTGELFF.

This clone was observed a handful of times. The chain employs TRBV6-1 and TRBJ1-2; D perhaps matches TRBD1 (5 bases). The CDR3 spans 15 residues. The germline V gene has CDR1 MNHNS and CDR2 SASEGT. V lost 3 bases, J lost 4 bases, and 15 bases lay in between. This CDR3 reads CASSDGPLGTYGYTF. DNA of the CDR3: TGTGCCAGCAGTGACGGACCTCTCGGGACCTATGGCTACACCTTC.

This rearrangement joins TRBV27 to TRBJ2-7, with unresolved D. Between the trimmed V and J ends, which lost 0 bases and 5 bases, there was a span of 8 bases. The CDR3 extends over 13 amino acids. Germline assignment: CDR1 MNHEY and CDR2 SMNVEV (reference sequence). This chain's CDR3 is CASSLSQLHEQYF. For the CDR3, the DNA is TGTGCCAGCAGTTTATCCCAGCTTCACGAGCAGTACTTC.

The V call is TRBV7-6, the J call TRBJ1-1, with 8 bases identical to TRBD1. The trim removed 4 bases at V and 5 bases at J, leaving 15 bases unmatched. CDR3 size: 17 residues. Per the germline V gene, CDR1 is SGHVS and CDR2 is FNYEAQ. The CDR3 DNA reads TGTGCCAGCAGCTCCCTCCCAGGACAGGGTAAAGGGACTGAAGCTTTCTTT. Its translation is CASSSLPGQGKGTEAFF.

The gene calls are TRBV7-9 and TRBJ2-2; weak D call: TRBD1 (5 bases). Germline loops: CDR1 SEHNR, CDR2 FQNEAQ (reference sequence). The CDR3 sequence is 16 residues long. Between the trimmed V and J ends, which lost 3 bases and 0 bases, there was a span of 11 bases. CDR3: CASSFDRNANTGELFF. In nucleotides, the CDR3 is TGTGCCAGCAGCTTTGACAGAAACGCGAACACCGGGGAGCTGTTTTTT. Together with reference TRBV7-9 and TRBJ2-2, the CDR3 gives the full variable domain: DTGVSQNPRHKITKRGQNVTFRCDPISEHNRLYWYRQTLGQGPEFLTYFQNEAQLEKSRLLSDRFSAERPKGSFSTLEIQRTEQGDSAMYLCASSFDRNANTGELFFGEGSRLTVL.

CDR3 region: CASSQNWGGETQYF. In DNA form, the CDR3 reads TGCGCCAGCAGCCAAAATTGGGGGGGAGAGACCCAGTACTTC. This rearrangement joins TRBV4-3 to TRBJ2-5; 7 positions match TRBD2. The CDR3 is 14 amino acids. After removal of 2 bases from V and 4 bases from J, the junction contained 4 bases not matched to a gene. Germline lookup yields CDR1 LGHNA and CDR2 YSLEER.

CDR3 DNA: TGTGCCAGCAGCGTCTCACAGGGGTACGAGCAGTACTTC. It translates to CASSVSQGYEQYF. The chain has TRBV9 and TRBJ2-7, with 7 positions matching TRBD1. The V segment lost 2 bases and the J segment 4 bases; nucleotides outside the gene matches: 3. CDR3 length equals 13 residues. Germline V gene lookup returns CDR1 SGDLS and CDR2 YYNGEE.

The chain recombines TRBV7-8 with TRBJ2-1, with D unclear. The CDR3 consists of 15 residues. The germline V and J ends were trimmed by 1 base and 3 bases, with 10 bases remaining between them. In germline, CDR1 is SGHVS, CDR2 FQNEAQ. CDR3 DNA: TGTGCCAGCAGCTTAGAGTTAAATTACTACAATGAGCAGTTCTTC. This codes for CASSLELNYYNEQFF.

The CDR3 loop reads CASSQGRWEYYGYTF. Here the CDR3 DNA reads TGCGCCAGCAGCCAAGGTCGCTGGGAGTACTATGGCTACACCTTC. The rearrangement links TRBV4-1 to TRBJ1-2; D unresolved. This CDR3 comprises 15 residues. Trimming left V 1 base short and J 3 bases short, with 12 bases between. Germline V gene lookup returns CDR1 MGHRA and CDR2 YSYEKL.

The gene calls are TRBV9 and TRBJ2-1; D ambiguous. The CDR3 covers 17 residues. Germline V lookup: CDR1 SGDLS, CDR2 YYNGEE. Trimming cost V 0 bases and J 7 bases, with 20 bases left between them. The CDR3 nucleotides are TGTGCCAGCAGCGTAGAAGGCCGTTCTTATCCCGGGAATGAGCAGTTCTTC. Protein sequence: CASSVEGRSYPGNEQFF.

The chain is built from TRBV10-3 and TRBJ1-1, with no clear D. CDR1 and CDR2 from the germline V gene are ENHRY and SYGVKD. The V end was cut by 4 bases, the J end by 2 bases, with 11 bases between. The CDR3 spans 14 residues. DNA of the CDR3: TGTGCCATCAGTGGGGCTAACCTAAACACTGAAGCTTTCTTT. Amino acids: CAISGANLNTEAFF.

V usage is TRBV2 and J usage is TRBJ1-5; 7 bases line up with TRBD1. Trimming removed 3 bases from V and 0 bases from J; junction bases left unmatched: 11. The length of the CDR3 is 18 residues. Germline values: CDR1 SNHLY, CDR2 FYNNEI. The chain's CDR3 is CASSEFLQGQFSNQPQHF. The CDR3 bases are TGTGCCAGCAGTGAGTTTCTACAGGGGCAATTTAGCAATCAGCCCCAGCATTTT.

The chain recombines TRBV4-3 with TRBJ1-1, with TRBD1 matching 8 bases. Germline lookup yields CDR1 LGHNA and CDR2 YSLEER. The V and J ends lost 0 bases and 3 bases, in that order; junction bases with no gene match: 6. The CDR3 contains 16 residues. CDR3 amino acids: CASSQDPQGAYTEAFF. The CDR3 nucleotides read TGCGCCAGCAGCCAAGACCCCCAGGGGGCGTACACTGAAGCTTTCTTT.

The rearrangement uses TRBV9 and TRBJ2-3; 11 bases align to TRBD2. The CDR3 is made up of 17 amino acids. Germline V lookup: CDR1 SGDLS, CDR2 YYNGEE. Unmatched junction bases numbered 6, after V lost 3 bases and J lost 0 bases. The CDR3 protein is CASSGSLAGGSTDTQYF. The CDR3, as DNA: TGTGCCAGCAGCGGGTCCCTAGCGGGGGGAAGCACAGATACGCAGTATTTT.

This clone turned up a few times. CDR3 amino acids: CASSQEGPGGVETQYF. CDR3 nucleotide sequence: TGCGCCAGCAGCCAAGAAGGCCCGGGGGGCGTGGAGACCCAGTACTTC. The V gene is TRBV4-3, the J gene TRBJ2-5; possible D gene TRBD2, 7 bases. The V and J ends lost 0 bases and 5 bases respectively, with 16 bases between them. This CDR3 region has 16 residues. CDR1 is LGHNA, CDR2 YSLEER, per germline.

This chain connects TRBV5-5 to TRBJ2-1, with 8 positions matching TRBD2. With 1 base clipped from V and 8 bases from J, the junction kept 11 bases outside the gene matches. This CDR3 contains 16 residues. Per the germline V gene, CDR1 is SGHKS and CDR2 is YYEKEE (reference sequence). This chain's CDR3 is CASSLSLSGGWDEQFF. The CDR3 coding sequence is TGTGCCAGCAGCTTGTCCCTCAGCGGGGGTTGGGATGAGCAGTTCTTC.

This chain uses TRBV15 with TRBJ1-4; TRBD1 aligns across 10 bases. The length of the CDR3 is 15 residues. Germline CDR1 is LNHNV and CDR2 is YYDKDF (reference sequence). Losses at the gene ends were 6 bases for V and 4 bases for J; bases not matched to a gene: 5. The CDR3 sequence is CATSRGTGVNEKLFF. The CDR3 DNA sequence: TGTGCCACCAGTCGAGGGACAGGGGTTAATGAAAAACTGTTTTTT.

The rearrangement links TRBV13 to TRBJ2-1, with D unresolved. The V gene's germline CDR1 is PRHDT and CDR2 FYEKMQ (reference sequence). V dropped 4 bases and J dropped 8 bases, with 9 bases sitting between them. The CDR3 runs to 12 residues. CDR3 nucleotides: TGTGCCAGCAGCTCGGAAGTGGATGAGCAGTTCTTC. Translating gives CASSSEVDEQFF.

This rearrangement joins TRBV7-9 to TRBJ2-1; 9 bases are shared with TRBD2. The CDR3 consists of 16 residues. V lost 6 bases, J lost 0 bases, and 6 bases stayed unmatched. In germline, CDR1 is SEHNR, CDR2 FQNEAQ (reference sequence). The CDR3, as DNA: TGTGCCAGCAGTCCCAGCGGGGGGAGCTCCTACAATGAGCAGTTCTTC. As protein: CASSPSGGSSYNEQFF.

The chain couples TRBV29-1 to TRBJ2-7; unclear D gene. Germline V lookup: CDR1 SQVTM, CDR2 ANQGSEA. The CDR3 contains 12 residues. The CDR3 protein is CRVVRSCYEQYV. The CDR3 nucleotides are TGCAGGGTTGTGAGATCTTGCTACGAGCAGTACGTC.

This clone was recorded only once. The J gene is TRBJ2-3, the V gene TRBV9; 7 bases align to TRBD1. Germline CDR1 and CDR2: SGDLS and YYNGEE. The CDR3 is 14 residues long. Germline trimming cut 4 bases from V and 4 bases from J; bases unmatched to any gene: 6. DNA of the CDR3: TGTGCCAGCAGCCCTCCAGGGGGTCCAGATACGCAGTATTTT. Protein: CASSPPGGPDTQYF.

This rearrangement joins TRBV19 to TRBJ2-2, with D possibly being TRBD2 (5 bases). The germline V gene has CDR1 LNHDA and CDR2 SQIVND (reference sequence). This CDR3 has 14 amino acids. V gave up 5 bases and J gave up 7 bases, with 14 bases separating them. CDR3 in DNA: TGTGCCAGTAGTTTTAAAACGGGGAACGGGGAGCTGTTTTTT. Translation: CASSFKTGNGELFF.

This clone is medium-sized in the sample. This chain connects TRBV29-1 to TRBJ1-1; D gene uncertain. The CDR3 contains 12 residues. Trimming removed 6 bases at V and 2 bases at J, with 10 bases between. Per germline, CDR1 SQVTM and CDR2 ANQGSEA. The chain's CDR3 is CSVEVDNTEAFF. The DNA of the CDR3 is TGCAGCGTCGAGGTCGATAACACTGAAGCTTTCTTT.

This clone was detected only once. This chain links TRBV28 with TRBJ1-5; D ambiguous. V lost 3 bases and J lost 4, with 13 bases in between. The length of the CDR3 is 15 residues. The germline gives CDR1 MDHEN, CDR2 SYDVKM. The CDR3 region has the DNA TGTGCCAGCAGTTTGGAGGTGTCAGTGAATCAGCCCCAGCATTTT. Protein: CASSLEVSVNQPQHF.

Here the CDR3 DNA reads TGTGCCAGCAGCTCCTTGGACAGGGGTCTCCTTAGGGAGCAGTACTTC. Its protein product is CASSSLDRGLLREQYF. V gene TRBV7-9 combines with J gene TRBJ2-7, with 9 bases lining up with TRBD1. This CDR3 comprises 16 residues. V trimming: 4 bases; J trimming: 7 bases; junction bases outside the gene matches: 14. Germline lookup yields CDR1 SEHNR and CDR2 FQNEAQ (reference sequence).

This chain uses TRBV23-1 with TRBJ2-5, with TRBD2 matching over 12 bases. Being an ORF, TRBV23-1 has a function that is uncertain. The CDR3 extends over 16 amino acids. V lost 10 bases and J lost 2; bases outside the gene matches: 11. The DNA of the CDR3 is TGCGCCACCCTACCCCCTAGCGGGGGGGAACAAGAGACCCAGTACTTC. Its protein is CATLPPSGGEQETQYF.

DNA of the CDR3: TGTGCCAGCAGCAAGGATGGTCCCTCTTTGAGTACGAGGGAGCAGTACTTC. Its translation: CASSKDGPSLSTREQYF. The V and J genes are TRBV21-1 and TRBJ2-7; the D call TRBD2 from the table was never checked on the DNA. TRBV21-1 is flagged as a pseudogene. There are 17 residues in the CDR3.

This clone was seen once. The chain employs TRBV28 and TRBJ2-7, with D possibly matching TRBD1 (6 bases). CDR1 and CDR2 from the germline V gene are MDHEN and SYDVKM. This CDR3 spans 14 amino acids. With 3 bases removed from V and 2 bases from J, the gap between germline ends came to 11 bases. Here the CDR3 reads CASSLTGRTYEQYV. The CDR3 nucleotides are TGTGCCAGCAGTTTGACAGGCCGTACCTACGAGCAGTACGTC.

The J gene is TRBJ2-6, the V gene TRBV4-1; the match to TRBD2 covers 9 bases. V gave up 5 bases and J gave up 1 base; unmatched junction bases: 6. Germline loops: CDR1 MGHRA, CDR2 YSYEKL. The CDR3 consists of 17 residues. CDR3 amino acids: CASSISGGPSGANVLTF. The CDR3 DNA reads TGCGCCAGCAGCATCAGCGGGGGGCCGTCTGGGGCCAACGTCCTGACTTTC.